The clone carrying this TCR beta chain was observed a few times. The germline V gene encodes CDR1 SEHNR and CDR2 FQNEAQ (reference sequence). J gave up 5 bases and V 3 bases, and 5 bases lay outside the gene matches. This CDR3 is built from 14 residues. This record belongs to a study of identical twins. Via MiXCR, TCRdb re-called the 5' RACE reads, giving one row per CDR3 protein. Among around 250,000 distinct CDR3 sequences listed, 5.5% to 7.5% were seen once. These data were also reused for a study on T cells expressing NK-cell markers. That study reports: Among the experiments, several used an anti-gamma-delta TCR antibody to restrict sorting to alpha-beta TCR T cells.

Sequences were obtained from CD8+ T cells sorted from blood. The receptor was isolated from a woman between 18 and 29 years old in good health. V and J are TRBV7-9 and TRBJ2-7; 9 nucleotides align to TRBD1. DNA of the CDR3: TGTGCCAGCAGCTTGGACAGGGGAGAGGACGAGCAGTACTTC. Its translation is CASSLDRGEDEQYF.